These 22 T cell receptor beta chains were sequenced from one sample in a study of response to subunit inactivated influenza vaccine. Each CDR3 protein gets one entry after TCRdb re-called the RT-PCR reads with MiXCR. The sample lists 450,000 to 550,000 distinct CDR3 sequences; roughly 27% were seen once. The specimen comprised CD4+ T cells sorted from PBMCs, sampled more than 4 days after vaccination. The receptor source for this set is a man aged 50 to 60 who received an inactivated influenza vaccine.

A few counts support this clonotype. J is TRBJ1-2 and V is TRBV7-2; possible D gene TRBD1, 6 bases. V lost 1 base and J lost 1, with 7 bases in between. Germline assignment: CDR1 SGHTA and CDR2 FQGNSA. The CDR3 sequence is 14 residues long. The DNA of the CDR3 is TGTGCCAGCAGCTTAGGGGACAATAACTATGGCTACACCTTC. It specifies CASSLGDNNYGYTF.

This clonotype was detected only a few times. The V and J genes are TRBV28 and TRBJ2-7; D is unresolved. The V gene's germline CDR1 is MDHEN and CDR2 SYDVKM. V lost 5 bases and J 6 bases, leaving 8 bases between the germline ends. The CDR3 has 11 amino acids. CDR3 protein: CASSTYSEQYF. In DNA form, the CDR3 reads TGTGCCAGCAGTACCTATAGCGAGCAGTACTTC.

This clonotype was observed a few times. The CDR3 coding sequence is TGTGCCAGCAGTCGGGGACAGATGAACACTGAAGCTTTCTTT. It codes for CASSRGQMNTEAFF. The J gene is TRBJ1-1, the V gene TRBV3-1, with 7 bases aligning to TRBD1. Unmatched junction bases numbered 4, after V lost 6 bases and J lost 0 bases. Germline V gene lookup returns CDR1 LGHDT and CDR2 YNNKEL (reference sequence). CDR3 length equals 14 residues. Full variable domain (outside the CDR3, taken from reference TRBV3-1 and TRBJ1-1): DTAVSQTPKYLVTQMGNDKSIKCEQNLGHDTMYWYKQDSKKFLKIMFSYNNKELIINETVPNRFSPKSPDKAHLNLHINSLELGDSAVYFCASSRGQMNTEAFFGQGTRLTVV.

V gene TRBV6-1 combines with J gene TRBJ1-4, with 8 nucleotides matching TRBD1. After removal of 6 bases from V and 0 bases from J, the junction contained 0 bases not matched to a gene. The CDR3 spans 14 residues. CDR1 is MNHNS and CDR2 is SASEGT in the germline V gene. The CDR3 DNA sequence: TGTGCCAGCAGGACAGGGGCAACTAATGAAAAACTGTTTTTT. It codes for CASRTGATNEKLFF.

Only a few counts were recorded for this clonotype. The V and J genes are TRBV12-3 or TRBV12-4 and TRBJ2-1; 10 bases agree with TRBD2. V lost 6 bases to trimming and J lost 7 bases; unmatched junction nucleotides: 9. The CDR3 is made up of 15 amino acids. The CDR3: CASRSSGRTLNEQFF. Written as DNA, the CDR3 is TGTGCCAGCAGGTCTAGCGGGAGAACTTTAAATGAGCAGTTCTTC.

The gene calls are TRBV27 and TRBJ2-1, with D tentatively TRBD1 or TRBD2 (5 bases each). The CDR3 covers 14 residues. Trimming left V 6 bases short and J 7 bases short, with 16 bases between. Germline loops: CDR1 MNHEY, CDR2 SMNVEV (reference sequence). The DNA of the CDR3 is TGTGCCAGCAGCGACCGGGGACCTAGGAATGAGCAGTTCTTC. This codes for CASSDRGPRNEQFF.

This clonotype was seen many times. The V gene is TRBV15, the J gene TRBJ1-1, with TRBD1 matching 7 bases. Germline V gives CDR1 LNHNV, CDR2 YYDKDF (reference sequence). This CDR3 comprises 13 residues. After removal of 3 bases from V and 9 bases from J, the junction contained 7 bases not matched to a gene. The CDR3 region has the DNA TGTGCCACCAGCAGCGTGAACAGGGGAAAAGCTTTCTTT. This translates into CATSSVNRGKAFF.

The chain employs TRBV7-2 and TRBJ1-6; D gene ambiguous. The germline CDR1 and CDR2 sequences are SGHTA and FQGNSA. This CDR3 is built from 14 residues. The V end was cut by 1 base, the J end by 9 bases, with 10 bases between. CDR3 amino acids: CASSLERMGSPLHF. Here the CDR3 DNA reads TGTGCCAGCAGCTTAGAGAGGATGGGTTCACCCCTCCACTTT.

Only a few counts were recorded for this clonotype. The CDR3 region is CASSYERSSYEQYF. The CDR3 nucleotides read TGCGCCAGCAGTTACGAGAGGAGCTCCTACGAGCAGTACTTC. The chain joins TRBV5-1 to TRBJ2-7; D gene ambiguous. The germline V gene encodes CDR1 SGHRS and CDR2 YFSETQ. There are 14 residues in the CDR3. Between the trimmed V and J ends, which lost 5 bases and 0 bases, there was a span of 12 bases.

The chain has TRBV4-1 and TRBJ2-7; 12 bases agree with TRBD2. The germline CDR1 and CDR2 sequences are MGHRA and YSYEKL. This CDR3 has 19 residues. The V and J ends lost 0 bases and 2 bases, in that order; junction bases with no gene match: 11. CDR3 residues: CASSQDSGLAGARTYEQYF. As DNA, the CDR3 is TGCGCCAGCAGCCAAGATTCGGGACTAGCGGGTGCCCGTACCTACGAGCAGTACTTC.

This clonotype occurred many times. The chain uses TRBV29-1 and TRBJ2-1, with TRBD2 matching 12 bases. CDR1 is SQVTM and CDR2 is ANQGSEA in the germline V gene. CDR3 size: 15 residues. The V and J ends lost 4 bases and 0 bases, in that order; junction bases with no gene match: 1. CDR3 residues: CSVASGRGSYNEQFF. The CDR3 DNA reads TGCAGCGTTGCTAGCGGGAGGGGCTCCTACAATGAGCAGTTCTTC.

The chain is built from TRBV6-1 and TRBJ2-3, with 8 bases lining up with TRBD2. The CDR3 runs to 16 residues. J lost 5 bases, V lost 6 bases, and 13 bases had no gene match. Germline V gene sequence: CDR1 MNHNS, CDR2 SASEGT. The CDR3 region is CASSQRSGTRGDTQYF. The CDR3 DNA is TGTGCCAGCAGCCAAAGGTCCGGGACTAGGGGAGATACGCAGTATTTT.

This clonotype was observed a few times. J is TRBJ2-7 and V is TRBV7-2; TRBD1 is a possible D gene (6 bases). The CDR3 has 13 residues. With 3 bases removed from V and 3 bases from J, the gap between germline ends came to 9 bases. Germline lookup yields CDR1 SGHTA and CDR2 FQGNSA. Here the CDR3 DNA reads TGTGCCAGCAGCTTCGGACAGAACTACGAGCAGTACTTC. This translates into CASSFGQNYEQYF.

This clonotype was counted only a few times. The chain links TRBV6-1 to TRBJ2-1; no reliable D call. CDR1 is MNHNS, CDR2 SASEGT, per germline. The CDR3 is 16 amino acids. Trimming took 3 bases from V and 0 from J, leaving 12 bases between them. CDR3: CASSDHRSYSYNEQFF. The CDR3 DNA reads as TGTGCCAGCAGTGACCACCGTAGTTACTCCTACAATGAGCAGTTCTTC.

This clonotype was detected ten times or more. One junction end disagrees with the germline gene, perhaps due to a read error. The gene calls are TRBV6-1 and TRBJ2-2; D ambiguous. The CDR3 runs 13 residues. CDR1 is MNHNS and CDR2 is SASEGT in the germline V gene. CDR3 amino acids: CASSRENTGELFF. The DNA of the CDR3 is TGCGCCAGCAGCCGCGAGAACACCGGGGAGCTGTTTTTT.

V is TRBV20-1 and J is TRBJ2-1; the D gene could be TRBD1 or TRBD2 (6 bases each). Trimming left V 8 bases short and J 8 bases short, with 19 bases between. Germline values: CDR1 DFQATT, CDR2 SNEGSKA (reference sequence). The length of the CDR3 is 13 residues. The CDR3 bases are TGCAGTACCAATGGGGGGCTGTTTCATGAGCAGTTCTTC. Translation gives CSTNGGLFHEQFF.

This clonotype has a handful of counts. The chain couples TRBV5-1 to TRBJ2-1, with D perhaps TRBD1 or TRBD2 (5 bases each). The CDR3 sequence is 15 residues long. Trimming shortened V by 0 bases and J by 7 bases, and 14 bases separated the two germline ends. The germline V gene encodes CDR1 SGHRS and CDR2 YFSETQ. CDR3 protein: CASSLASGASNEQFF. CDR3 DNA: TGCGCCAGCAGCTTGGCTTCCGGGGCCTCAAATGAGCAGTTCTTC. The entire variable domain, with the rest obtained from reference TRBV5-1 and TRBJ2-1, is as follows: KAGVTQTPRYLIKTRGQQVTLSCSPISGHRSVSWYQQTPGQGLQFLFEYFSETQRNKGNFPGRFSGRQFSNSRSEMNVSTLELGDSALYLCASSLASGASNEQFFGPGTRLTVL.

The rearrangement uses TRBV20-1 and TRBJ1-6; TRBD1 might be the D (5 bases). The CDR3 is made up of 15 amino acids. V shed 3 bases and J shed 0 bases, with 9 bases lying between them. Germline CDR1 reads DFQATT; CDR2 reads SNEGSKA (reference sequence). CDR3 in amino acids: CSARTESSYNSPLHF. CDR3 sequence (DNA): TGCAGTGCTAGGACAGAGAGCTCCTATAATTCACCCCTCCACTTT.

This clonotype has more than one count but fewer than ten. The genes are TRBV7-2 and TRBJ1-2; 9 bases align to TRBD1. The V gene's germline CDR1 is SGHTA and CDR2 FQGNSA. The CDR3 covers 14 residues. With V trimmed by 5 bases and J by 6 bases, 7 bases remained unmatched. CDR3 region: CASSALTGGNGYTF. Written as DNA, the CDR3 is TGTGCCAGCAGCGCCCTGACAGGGGGAAATGGCTACACCTTC.

CDR3 sequence reads: CSVQGWGNEQFF. CDR3 sequence (DNA): TGCAGCGTTCAGGGTTGGGGCAATGAGCAGTTCTTC. The gene calls are TRBV29-1 and TRBJ2-1, with D possibly matching TRBD1 (5 bases). The CDR3 runs to 12 residues. The V gene's germline CDR1 is SQVTM and CDR2 ANQGSEA. Trimming shortened V by 5 bases and J by 6 bases, and 11 bases separated the two germline ends.

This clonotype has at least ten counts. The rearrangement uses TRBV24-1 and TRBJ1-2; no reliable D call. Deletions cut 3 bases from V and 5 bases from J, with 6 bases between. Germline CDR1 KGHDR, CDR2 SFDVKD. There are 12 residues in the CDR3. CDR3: CATSDEAYGYTF. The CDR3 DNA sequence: TGTGCCACCAGTGATGAAGCATATGGCTACACCTTC.

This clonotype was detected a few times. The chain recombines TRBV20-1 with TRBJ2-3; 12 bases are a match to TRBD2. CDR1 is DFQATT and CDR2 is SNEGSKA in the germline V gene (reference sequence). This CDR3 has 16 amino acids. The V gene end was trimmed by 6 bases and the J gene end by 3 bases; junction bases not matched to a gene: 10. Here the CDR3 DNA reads TGCAGTGCCAGACCCCGGACTAGCGGGGCGACAGATACGCAGTATTTT. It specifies CSARPRTSGATDTQYF.